The following is a T cell receptor beta chain sequence with its context. The protocol was immunoSEQ multiplex PCR, while the TCRdb copy is restricted to in-frame clones and leaves out a portion. The sample has about 54,000 clones, about four fifths seen once; the top ten hold nearly 20%. This sample is drawn from a study of T cells in localized non-small cell lung cancer. The germline CDR1 and CDR2 sequences are SNHLY and FYNNEI. The CDR3 spans 14 residues. V lost 7 bases and J lost 2, with 15 bases in between. This TCR derives from a female donor of 60 years or more with stage II squamous cell lung carcinoma. This chain links TRBV2 with TRBJ2-7; weak D call: TRBD2 (5 bases). Sequencing used peripheral blood, obtained before any cancer treatment. CDR3 in DNA: TGTGCCAGCATTCCAGCAGAGGGTACCTACGAGCAGTACTTC. Its translation is CASIPAEGTYEQYF.